The subject of this entry is one TCR beta chain. What it binds is unknown. This entry belongs to a study of shared clonotypes between healthy human individuals. Genomic DNA (from each subset) was split evenly across several immunoSEQ plates. In the original processing: Junction-only sequences produced by ImmunoSEQ had no quality scores, so filtering differed. Clones were sequenced by immunoSEQ multiplex PCR, and TCRdb holds only the in-frame ones, with some missing. Clone size and the V and J calls come from that table; the DNA yielded D and trimming. This sample carries hundreds of thousands of clones, nearly 97% of them seen once, and the ten largest clones take about 0.11%. General study findings and limits: Clonotype sharing among donors likely depends on sequencing depth. Among four donors, around 5% of naive CD4 clonotypes were found in common.

Naive CD8 cells comprised CD45RO-negative, CCR7-positively selected cells, excluding terminally differentiated effector memory CD45RA+ cells. Trimming pared 6 bases from V and 2 bases from J, leaving 11 bases between. Per germline, CDR1 MNHNY and CDR2 SVGAGI (reference sequence). This CDR3 has 13 amino acids. The V gene is TRBV6-6, the J gene TRBJ2-7; D remains ambiguous. The TCR comes from a woman in her 30s in good health. Sequencing was done on a sample of naive CD8+ T cells sorted from blood. The CDR3 here is CASSSRGPYEQYF. The CDR3 nucleotides read TGTGCCAGCAGCTCCCGTGGGCCCTACGAGCAGTACTTC.